This T cell receptor beta chain emerged from a study of blood T cell repertoires in COVID-19. Study at large: Sources were T cells, B-cell-depleted T cells, or PBMCs; the material itself was cDNA or gDNA.

Study processing details: Cell counts per sample came from amplifying reference gene primers. Profiled with immunoSEQ multiplex PCR; TCRdb holds only in-frame clones, not every one. For V, J and clone size, that table is used; D and trimming come from the DNA. The table includes roughly 90,000 clones, more than 75% detected once. V was pared by 0 bases and J by 8 bases, with 9 bases of the junction left unmatched. CDR1 and CDR2 from the germline V gene are SGHDT and YYEEEE. CDR3 size: 15 residues. Sample: peripheral blood. This rearrangement joins TRBV5-6 to TRBJ1-2; 8 nucleotides match TRBD1. This receptor was obtained from a middle-aged man with acute or convalescent COVID-19. The CDR3 loop is CASSLVTGGSQGYTF. The CDR3, as DNA: TGTGCCAGCAGCTTGGTTACAGGGGGATCACAGGGCTACACCTTC.